One and the same sample provided the 3 T cell receptor beta chains below, sequenced in a study of blood T cells in healthy people across ages. Primed by a sample-barcoded 5' primer and a J-beta primer mix, a second PCR proceeded for about 7 to 12 cycles. TCRdb processed the 5' RACE reads anew with MiXCR; each CDR3 protein has one entry. Of more than 1,400,000 distinct CDR3 sequences detected, approximately 42% appear once; the ten largest clones hold 7.9%. Sequencing was performed on blood. These receptors came from a woman between 18 and 29 years old in good health.

The V and J genes are TRBV24-1 and TRBJ1-2; TRBD1 is a possible D gene (5 bases). The CDR3 has 13 residues. Trimming pared 4 bases from V and 3 bases from J, leaving 8 bases between. In germline, CDR1 is KGHDR, CDR2 SFDVKD. The CDR3 protein is CATSDGTDYGYTF. As DNA, the CDR3 is TGTGCCACCAGTGACGGGACGGACTATGGCTACACCTTC.

Many counts were recorded for this clonotype. The rearrangement joins TRBV20-1 to TRBJ2-1; 7 bases agree with TRBD1. The V gene end was trimmed by 0 bases and the J gene end by 8 bases; junction bases not matched to a gene: 1. The germline CDR1 and CDR2 sequences are DFQATT and SNEGSKA (reference sequence). The CDR3 has 12 amino acids. The CDR3 DNA follows: TGCAGTGCTAGAGAAGACAGGGATGAGCAGTTCTTC. This encodes CSAREDRDEQFF.

The gene calls are TRBV7-2 and TRBJ2-5, with 10 nucleotides matching TRBD2. The J call may be incorrect, as the DNA end agrees better with TRBJ2-7. The CDR3 totals 17 residues. The V gene's germline CDR1 is SGHTA and CDR2 FQGNSA. Written as DNA, the CDR3 is TGTGCCAGCAGCTTAGCGACACTAGCGGGATGGGACTACGAGCAGTACTTC. Residues: CASSLATLAGWDYEQYF.